This TCR beta chain originates from a study of shared clonotypes between healthy human individuals. Study-wide background: The people who gave samples were two women and a few men aged 18 to 49.

Generated by immunoSEQ multiplex PCR, the TCRdb table keeps only in-frame clones and is missing some. The table records about half a million clones, almost 80% of them present only once. J was trimmed by 12 bases and V by 4 bases; bases with no gene match: 6. The germline CDR1 and CDR2 sequences are SGHTA and FQGTGA. The CDR3 extends over 12 amino acids. The source material was PBMCs. The chain employs TRBV7-3 and TRBJ2-1, with TRBD1 matching over 7 bases. The receptor comes from a woman aged 40 to 50 in good health. Some clones in this sample may be carry-over from other donors' samples. Here the CDR3 reads CASSSTGKGQFF. The CDR3 DNA follows: TGTGCCAGCAGCTCGACAGGGAAAGGGCAGTTCTTC.